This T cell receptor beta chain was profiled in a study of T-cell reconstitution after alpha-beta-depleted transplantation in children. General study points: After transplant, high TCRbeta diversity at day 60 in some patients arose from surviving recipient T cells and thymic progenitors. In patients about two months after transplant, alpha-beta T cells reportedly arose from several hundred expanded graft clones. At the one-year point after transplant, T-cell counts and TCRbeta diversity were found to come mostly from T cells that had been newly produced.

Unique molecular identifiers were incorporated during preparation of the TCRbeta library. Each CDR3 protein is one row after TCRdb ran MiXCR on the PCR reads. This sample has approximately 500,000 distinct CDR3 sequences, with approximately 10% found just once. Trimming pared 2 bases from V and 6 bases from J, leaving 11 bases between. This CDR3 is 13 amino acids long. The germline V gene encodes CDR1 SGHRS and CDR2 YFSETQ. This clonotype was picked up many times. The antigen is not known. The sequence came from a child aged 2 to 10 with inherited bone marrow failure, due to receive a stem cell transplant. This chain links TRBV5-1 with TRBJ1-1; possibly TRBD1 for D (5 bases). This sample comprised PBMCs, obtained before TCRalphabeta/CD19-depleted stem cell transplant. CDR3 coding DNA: TGCGCCAGCAGCTTAGGGGCAGGGTCTGAAGCTTTCTTT. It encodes CASSLGAGSEAFF. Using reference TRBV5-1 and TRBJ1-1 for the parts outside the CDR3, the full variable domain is KAGVTQTPRYLIKTRGQQVTLSCSPISGHRSVSWYQQTPGQGLQFLFEYFSETQRNKGNFPGRFSGRQFSNSRSEMNVSTLELGDSALYLCASSLGAGSEAFFGQGTRLTVV.